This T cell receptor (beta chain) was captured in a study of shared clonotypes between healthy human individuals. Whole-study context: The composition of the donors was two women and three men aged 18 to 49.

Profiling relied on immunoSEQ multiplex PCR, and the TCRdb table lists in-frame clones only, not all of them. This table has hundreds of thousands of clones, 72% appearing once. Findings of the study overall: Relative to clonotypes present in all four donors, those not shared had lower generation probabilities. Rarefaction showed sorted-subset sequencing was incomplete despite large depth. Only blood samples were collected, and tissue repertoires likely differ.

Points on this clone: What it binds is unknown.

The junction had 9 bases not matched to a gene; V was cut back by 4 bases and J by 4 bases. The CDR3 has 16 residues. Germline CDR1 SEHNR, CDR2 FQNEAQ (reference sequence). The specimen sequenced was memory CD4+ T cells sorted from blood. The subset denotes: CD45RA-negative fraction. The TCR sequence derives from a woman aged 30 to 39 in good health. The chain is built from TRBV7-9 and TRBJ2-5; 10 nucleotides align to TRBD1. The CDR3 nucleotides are TGTGCCAGCAGCTGGGGCTTGACAGGGGGCCCAGAGACCCAGTACTTC. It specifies CASSWGLTGGPETQYF.